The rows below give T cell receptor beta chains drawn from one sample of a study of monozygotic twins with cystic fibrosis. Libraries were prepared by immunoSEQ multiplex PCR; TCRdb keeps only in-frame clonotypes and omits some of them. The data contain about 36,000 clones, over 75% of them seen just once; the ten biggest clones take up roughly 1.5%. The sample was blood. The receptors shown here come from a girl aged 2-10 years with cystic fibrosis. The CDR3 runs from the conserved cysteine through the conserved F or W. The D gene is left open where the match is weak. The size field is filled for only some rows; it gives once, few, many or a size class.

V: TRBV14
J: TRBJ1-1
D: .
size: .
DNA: TGTGCCAGCAGCCAAAGAGACAGGCCGTCTCTTGGAGCTTTCTTT
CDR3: CASSQRDRPSLGAFF

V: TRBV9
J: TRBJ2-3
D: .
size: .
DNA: TGTGCCAGCAGCGCCCAGGGGTCGGCAGATACGCAGTATTTT
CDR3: CASSAQGSADTQYF

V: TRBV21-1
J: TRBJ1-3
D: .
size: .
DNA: TGTGCCAGCACCCCCCCCACAAACACCATATATTTT
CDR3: CASTPPTNTIYF

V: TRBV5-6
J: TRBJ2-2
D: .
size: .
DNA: TGTGCCAGCAGCTTCGGGCAGGCTTGGACCGGGGAGCTGTTTTTT
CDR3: CASSFGQAWTGELFF

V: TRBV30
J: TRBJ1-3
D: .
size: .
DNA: TGTGCCTGGAGTTCCGGACTGAACTCTGGAAACACCATATATTTT
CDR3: CAWSSGLNSGNTIYF

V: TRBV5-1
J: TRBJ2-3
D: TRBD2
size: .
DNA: TGCGCCAGCAGCTTGGCTAGCGGGGGATACGGGGATACGCAGTATTTT
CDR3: CASSLASGGYGDTQYF

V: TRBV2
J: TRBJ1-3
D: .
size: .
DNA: TGTGCCAGCAGTGAGTGGGCAACCGGAAACACCATATATTTT
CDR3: CASSEWATGNTIYF

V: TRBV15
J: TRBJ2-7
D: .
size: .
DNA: TGTGCCACCAGCAGAGAGATAGGTTCCTACGAGCAGTACTTC
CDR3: CATSREIGSYEQYF

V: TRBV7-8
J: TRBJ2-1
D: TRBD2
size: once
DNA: TGTGCCAGCAGCTTAGTAGGGCTATGGCGGGGGGGAAATGAGCAGTTCTTC
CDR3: CASSLVGLWRGGNEQFF

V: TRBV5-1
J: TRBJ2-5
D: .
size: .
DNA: TGCGCCAGCAGCTTGGGTTCGGAAGAGACCCAGTACTTC
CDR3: CASSLGSEETQYF

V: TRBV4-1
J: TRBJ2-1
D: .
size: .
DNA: TGCGCCAGCAGCCAAGATGTCGCGGGGACAAACAATGAGCAGTTCTTC
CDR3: CASSQDVAGTNNEQFF

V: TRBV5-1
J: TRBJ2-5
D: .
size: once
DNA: TGCGCCAGCAGCTTGGGACTAGGCGGGGAGACCCAGTACTTC
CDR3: CASSLGLGGETQYF

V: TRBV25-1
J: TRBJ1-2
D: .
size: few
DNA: TGTGCCAGCAGTGAATATCTGGGGCCTAATAACTATGGCTACACCTTC
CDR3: CASSEYLGPNNYGYTF

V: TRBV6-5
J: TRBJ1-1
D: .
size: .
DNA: TGTGCCAGCAGTTACTCGATTCTGCCAGGGGTCCTGGCTTTCTTT
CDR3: CASSYSILPGVLAFF

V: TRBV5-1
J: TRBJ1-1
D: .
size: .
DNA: TGCGCCAGCAGCTTGGAGGGGCTCACTGAAGCTTTCTTT
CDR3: CASSLEGLTEAFF

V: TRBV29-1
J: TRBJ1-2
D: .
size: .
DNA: TGCAGCGCCCTAACAGTGACCTATGGCTACACCTTC
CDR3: CSALTVTYGYTF

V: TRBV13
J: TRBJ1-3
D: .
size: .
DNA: TGTGCCAGCAGCTTAGAGGGGGACAGAAACACCATATATTTT
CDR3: CASSLEGDRNTIYF

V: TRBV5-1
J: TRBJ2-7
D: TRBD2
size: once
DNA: TGCGCCAGCAGGGGACTAGCGGGTAAGGACGAGCAGTACTTC
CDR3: CASRGLAGKDEQYF

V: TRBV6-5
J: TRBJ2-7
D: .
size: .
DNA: TGTGCCAGCGATACCCCGGGACTTGGGCACGAGCAGTACTTC
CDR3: CASDTPGLGHEQYF

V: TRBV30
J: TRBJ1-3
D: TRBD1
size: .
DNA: TGTGCCTGGAGTGTAAGGACAGGGGGAACCACCATATATTTT
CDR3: CAWSVRTGGTTIYF

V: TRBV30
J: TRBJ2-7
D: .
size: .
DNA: TGTGCCTGGAGTGTACTACTTCGAAGGGAGCAGTACTTC
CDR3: CAWSVLLRREQYF

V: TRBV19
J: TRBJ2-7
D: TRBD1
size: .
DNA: TGTGCCAGTAGAGATCCGGGACAGGGGGATTACGAGCAGTACTTC
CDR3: CASRDPGQGDYEQYF

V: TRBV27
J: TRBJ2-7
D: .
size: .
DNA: TGTGCCAGCAGTACCTCCGGGGACATCTACGAGCAGTACTTC
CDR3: CASSTSGDIYEQYF

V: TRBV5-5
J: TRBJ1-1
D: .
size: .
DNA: TGTGCCAGCAGCTTATACAGTCAGGTCGAGAACACTGAAGCTTTCTTT
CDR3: CASSLYSQVENTEAFF

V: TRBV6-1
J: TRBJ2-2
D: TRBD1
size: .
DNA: TGTGCCAGCAGTGGACAGGGCACCGGGGAGCTGTTTTTT
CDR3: CASSGQGTGELFF

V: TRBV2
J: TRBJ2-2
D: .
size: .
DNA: TGTGCCAGCAGTGAACAGGGGCGAATGAACACCGGGGAGCTGTTTTTT
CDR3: CASSEQGRMNTGELFF

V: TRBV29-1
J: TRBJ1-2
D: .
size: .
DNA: TGCAGCGTTGATGCAGGGAGCTATGGCTACACCTTC
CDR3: CSVDAGSYGYTF

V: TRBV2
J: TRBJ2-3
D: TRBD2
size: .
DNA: TGTGCCAGCAGTGAAGAAGGGAGGGGACGGGGAGCTCACCGGCCACTCCCGATCACAGATACGCAGTATTTT
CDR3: CASSEEGRGRGAHRPLPITDTQYF

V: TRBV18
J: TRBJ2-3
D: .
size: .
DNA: TGTGCCAGCTCACCAACAGGGTTCGGCGGTTATACGCAGTATTTT
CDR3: CASSPTGFGGYTQYF

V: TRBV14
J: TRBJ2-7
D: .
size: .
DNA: TGTGCCAGCAGCCAAGAGGGGGCGTGGGGGAGCTTCGAGCAGTACTTC
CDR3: CASSQEGAWGSFEQYF

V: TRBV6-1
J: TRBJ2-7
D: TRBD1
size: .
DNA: TGTGCCAGCAGGGGACAGGGGGCCCACGAGCAGTACTTC
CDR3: CASRGQGAHEQYF

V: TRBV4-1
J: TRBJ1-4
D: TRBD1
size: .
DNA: TGCGCCAGCAGCCAGCAGGGACAGGGGTCGCTCCGGTATGAAAAACTGTTTTTT
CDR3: CASSQQGQGSLRYEKLFF

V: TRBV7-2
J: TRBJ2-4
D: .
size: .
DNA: TGTGCCAGCAGCTTAACGCACATTCAGTACTTC
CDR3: CASSLTHIQYF

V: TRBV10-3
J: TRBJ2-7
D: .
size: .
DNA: TGTGCCATCAGTTCCTTGTCCGAGGGGAGCGAGCAGTACTTC
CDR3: CAISSLSEGSEQYF

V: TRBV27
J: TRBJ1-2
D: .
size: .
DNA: TGTGCCAGCAGTCCCCTTAACAGGGCCTATGGCTACACCTTC
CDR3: CASSPLNRAYGYTF

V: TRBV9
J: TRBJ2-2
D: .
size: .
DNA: TGTGCCAGCAGCGATTCTAGTAACACCGGGGAGCTGTTTTTT
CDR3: CASSDSSNTGELFF

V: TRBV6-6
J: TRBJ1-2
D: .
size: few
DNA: TGTGCCAGCAGTTACGAAGGAGCCGTACCGTCGGGTGGCTACACCTTC
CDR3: CASSYEGAVPSGGYTF